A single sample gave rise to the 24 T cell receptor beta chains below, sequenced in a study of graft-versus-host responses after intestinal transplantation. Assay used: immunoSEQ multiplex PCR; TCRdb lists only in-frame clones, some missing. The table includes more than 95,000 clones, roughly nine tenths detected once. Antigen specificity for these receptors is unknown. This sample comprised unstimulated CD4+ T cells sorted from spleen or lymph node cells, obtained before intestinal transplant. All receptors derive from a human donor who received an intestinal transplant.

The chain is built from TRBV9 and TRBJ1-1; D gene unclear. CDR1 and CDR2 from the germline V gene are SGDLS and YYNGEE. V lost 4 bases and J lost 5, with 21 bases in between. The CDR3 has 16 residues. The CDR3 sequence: CASSPRLGEGGTEAFF. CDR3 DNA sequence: TGTGCCAGCAGCCCTAGACTCGGGGAGGGAGGTACTGAAGCTTTCTTT.

The CDR3 loop reads CASSSRVGTGELFF. CDR3 nucleotide sequence: TGTGCCAGCAGCTCCAGGGTAGGCACCGGGGAGCTGTTTTTT. The genes are TRBV11-2 and TRBJ2-2, with D maybe TRBD1 (5 bases). V lost 4 bases, J lost 4 bases, and 10 bases lay in between. The CDR3 is made up of 14 amino acids. Germline V gives CDR1 SGHAT, CDR2 FQNNGV.

CDR3 residues: CASRSGAGYEQYF. The CDR3 DNA sequence: TGTGCCAGTAGGTCAGGGGCAGGCTACGAGCAGTACTTC. The chain carries TRBV19 and TRBJ2-7; a weak D match, TRBD1 (6 bases). The CDR3 extends over 13 amino acids. Germline V gene lookup returns CDR1 LNHDA and CDR2 SQIVND (reference sequence). V was shortened by 6 bases and J by 3 bases, with 12 bases between the two germline ends.

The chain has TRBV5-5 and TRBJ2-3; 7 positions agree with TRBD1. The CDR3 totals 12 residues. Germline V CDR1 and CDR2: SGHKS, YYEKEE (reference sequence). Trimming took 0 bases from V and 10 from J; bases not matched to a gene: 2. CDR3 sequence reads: CASSLGQGSQYF. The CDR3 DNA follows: TGTGCCAGCAGCTTGGGACAGGGTTCGCAGTATTTT.

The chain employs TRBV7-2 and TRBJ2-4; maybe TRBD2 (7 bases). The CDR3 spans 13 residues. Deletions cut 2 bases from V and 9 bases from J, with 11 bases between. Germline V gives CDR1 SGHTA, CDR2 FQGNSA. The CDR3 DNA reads TGTGCCAGCAGCTTACGGGGGGCGGGCATTCAGTACTTC. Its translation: CASSLRGAGIQYF.

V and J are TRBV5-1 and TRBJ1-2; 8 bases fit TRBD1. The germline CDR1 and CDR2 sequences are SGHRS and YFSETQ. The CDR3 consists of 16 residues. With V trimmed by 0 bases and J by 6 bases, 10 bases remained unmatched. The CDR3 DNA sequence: TGCGCCAGCAGCTTGGGCGGTACAGAGACAGGGGATGGCTACACCTTC. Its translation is CASSLGGTETGDGYTF.

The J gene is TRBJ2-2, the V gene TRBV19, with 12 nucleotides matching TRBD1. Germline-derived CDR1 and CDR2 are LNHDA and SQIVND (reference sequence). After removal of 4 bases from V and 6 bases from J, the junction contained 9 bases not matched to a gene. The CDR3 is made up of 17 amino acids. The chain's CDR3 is CASSRKTGQGAAGELFF. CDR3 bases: TGTGCCAGTAGTAGGAAAACGGGACAGGGGGCTGCCGGGGAGCTGTTTTTT. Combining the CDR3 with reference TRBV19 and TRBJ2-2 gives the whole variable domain DGGITQSPKYLFRKEGQNVTLSCEQNLNHDAMYWYRQDPGQGLRLIYYSQIVNDFQKGDIAEGYSVSREKKESFPLTVTSAQKNPTAFYLCASSRKTGQGAAGELFFGEGSRLTVL.

Here the CDR3 reads CASSPGLADLREQYF. For the CDR3, the DNA is TGTGCCAGCTCACCGGGGCTAGCGGACTTACGAGAGCAGTACTTC. The gene calls are TRBV18 and TRBJ2-7, with 7 bases identical to TRBD2. V dropped 3 bases and J dropped 7; count of bases not matched to a gene: 12. Germline assignment: CDR1 KGHSH and CDR2 LQKENI. The CDR3 runs to 15 residues.

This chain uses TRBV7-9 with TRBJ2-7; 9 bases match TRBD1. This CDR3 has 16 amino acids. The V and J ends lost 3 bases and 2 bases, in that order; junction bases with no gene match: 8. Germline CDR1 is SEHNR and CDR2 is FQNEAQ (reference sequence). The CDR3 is CASSFPTGGLTYEQYF. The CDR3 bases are TGTGCCAGCAGCTTCCCGACAGGGGGGCTTACCTACGAGCAGTACTTC.

CDR3 region: CASSLGPVDVETQYF. In nucleotides, the CDR3 is TGTGCCAGCAGCTTAGGCCCCGTAGATGTGGAGACCCAGTACTTC. The gene calls are TRBV11-2 and TRBJ2-5; D gene ambiguous. V lost 1 base and J 5 bases, leaving 14 bases between the germline ends. The CDR3 has 15 amino acids. The V gene's germline CDR1 is SGHAT and CDR2 FQNNGV. Supplemented by reference TRBV11-2 and TRBJ2-5, the full variable domain reads EAGVAQSPRYKIIEKRQSVAFWCNPISGHATLYWYQQILGQGPKLLIQFQNNGVVDDSQLPKDRFSAERLKGVDSTLKIQPAKLEDSAVYLCASSLGPVDVETQYFGPGTRLLVL.

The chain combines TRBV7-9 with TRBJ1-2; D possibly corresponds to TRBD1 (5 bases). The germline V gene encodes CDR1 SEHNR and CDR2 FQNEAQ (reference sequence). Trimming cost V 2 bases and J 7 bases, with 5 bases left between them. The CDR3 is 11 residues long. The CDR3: CASSLRGGYTF. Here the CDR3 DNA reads TGTGCCAGCAGCTTAAGGGGTGGCTACACCTTC.

CDR3 region: CASSDEVQPQHF. CDR3 sequence (DNA): TGTGCCAGCAGCGACGAGGTTCAGCCCCAGCATTTT. The chain uses TRBV7-9 and TRBJ1-5; D gene uncertain. This CDR3 is built from 12 residues. V was shortened by 5 bases and J by 6 bases, with 8 bases between the two germline ends. Per the germline V gene, CDR1 is SEHNR and CDR2 is FQNEAQ (reference sequence).

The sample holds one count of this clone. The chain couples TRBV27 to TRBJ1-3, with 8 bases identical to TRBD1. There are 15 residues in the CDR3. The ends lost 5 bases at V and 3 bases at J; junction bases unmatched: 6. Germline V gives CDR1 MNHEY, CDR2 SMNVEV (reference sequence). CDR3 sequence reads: CASSDQGALGNTIYF. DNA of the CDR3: TGTGCCAGCAGTGACCAGGGGGCGCTTGGAAACACCATATATTTT.

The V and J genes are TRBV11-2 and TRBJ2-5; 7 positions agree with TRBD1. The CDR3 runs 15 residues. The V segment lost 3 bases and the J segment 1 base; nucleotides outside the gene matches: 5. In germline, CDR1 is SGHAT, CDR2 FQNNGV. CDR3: CASSFIRDSQETQYF. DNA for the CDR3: TGTGCCAGCAGCTTCATACGGGACAGCCAAGAGACCCAGTACTTC. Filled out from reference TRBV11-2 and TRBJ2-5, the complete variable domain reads EAGVAQSPRYKIIEKRQSVAFWCNPISGHATLYWYQQILGQGPKLLIQFQNNGVVDDSQLPKDRFSAERLKGVDSTLKIQPAKLEDSAVYLCASSFIRDSQETQYFGPGTRLLVL.

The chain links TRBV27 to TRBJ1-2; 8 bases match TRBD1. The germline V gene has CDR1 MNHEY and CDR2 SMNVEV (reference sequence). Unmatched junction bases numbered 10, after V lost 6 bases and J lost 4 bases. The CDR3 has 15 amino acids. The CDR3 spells CASRQQGVWAYGYTF. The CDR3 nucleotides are TGTGCCAGCAGACAACAGGGGGTCTGGGCCTATGGCTACACCTTC.

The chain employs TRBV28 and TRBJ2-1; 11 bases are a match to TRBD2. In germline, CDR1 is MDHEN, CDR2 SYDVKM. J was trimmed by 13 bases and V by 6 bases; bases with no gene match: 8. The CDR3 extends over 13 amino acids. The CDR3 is CASSRIAGGPQFF. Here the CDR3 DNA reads TGTGCCAGCAGCCGTATAGCGGGAGGGCCTCAGTTCTTC.

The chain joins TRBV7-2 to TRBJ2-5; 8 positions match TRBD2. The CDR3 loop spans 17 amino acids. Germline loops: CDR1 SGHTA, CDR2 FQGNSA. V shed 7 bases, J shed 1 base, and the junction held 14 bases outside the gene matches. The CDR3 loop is CASTTGLGGGFQETQYF. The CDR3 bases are TGTGCCAGCACCACGGGACTCGGCGGGGGGTTCCAAGAGACCCAGTACTTC.

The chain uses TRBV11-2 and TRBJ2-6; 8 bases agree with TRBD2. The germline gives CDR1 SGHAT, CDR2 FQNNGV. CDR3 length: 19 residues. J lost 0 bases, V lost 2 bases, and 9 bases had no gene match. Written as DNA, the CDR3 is TGTGCCAGCAGCTTATTATTAGGGGGGACTAGCTCTGGGGCCAACGTCCTGACTTTC. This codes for CASSLLLGGTSSGANVLTF.

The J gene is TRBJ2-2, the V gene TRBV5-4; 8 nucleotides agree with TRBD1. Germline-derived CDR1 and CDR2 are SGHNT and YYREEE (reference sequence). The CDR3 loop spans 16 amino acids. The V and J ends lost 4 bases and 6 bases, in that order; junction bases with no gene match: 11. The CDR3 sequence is CASSPGQGRNSGELFF. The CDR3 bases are TGTGCCAGCAGCCCTGGACAGGGCAGAAATTCCGGGGAGCTGTTTTTT.

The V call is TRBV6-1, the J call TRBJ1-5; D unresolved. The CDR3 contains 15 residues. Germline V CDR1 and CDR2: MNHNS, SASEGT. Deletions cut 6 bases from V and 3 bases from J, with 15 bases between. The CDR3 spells CASSSRTELNQPQHF. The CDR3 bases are TGTGCCAGCAGCTCGAGAACAGAACTCAATCAGCCCCAGCATTTT.

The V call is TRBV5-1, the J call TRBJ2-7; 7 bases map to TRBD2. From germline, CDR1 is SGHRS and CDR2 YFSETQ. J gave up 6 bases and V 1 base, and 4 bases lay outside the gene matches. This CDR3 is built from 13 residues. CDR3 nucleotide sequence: TGCGCCAGCAGCTTGTGGAGGGAGGGCGAGCAGTACTTC. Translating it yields CASSLWREGEQYF.

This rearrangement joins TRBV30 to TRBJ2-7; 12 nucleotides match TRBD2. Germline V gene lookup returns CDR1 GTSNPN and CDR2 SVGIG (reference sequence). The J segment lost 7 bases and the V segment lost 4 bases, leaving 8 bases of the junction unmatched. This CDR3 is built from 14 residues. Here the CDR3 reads CAWMLAGGPGEQYF. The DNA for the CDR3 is TGTGCCTGGATGCTAGCGGGAGGGCCAGGGGAGCAGTACTTC.

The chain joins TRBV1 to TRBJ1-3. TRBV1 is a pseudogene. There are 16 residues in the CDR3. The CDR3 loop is CTSSQDREGGGNTIYF. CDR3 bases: TGCACCAGCAGCCAAGATAGGGAGGGGGGAGGAAACACCATATATTTT.

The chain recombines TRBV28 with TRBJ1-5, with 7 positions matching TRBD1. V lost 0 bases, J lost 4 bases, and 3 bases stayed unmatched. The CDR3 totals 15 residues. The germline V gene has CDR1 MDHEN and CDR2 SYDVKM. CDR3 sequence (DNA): TGTGCCAGCAGTTTATGGACAGGGCAAAATCAGCCCCAGCATTTT. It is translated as CASSLWTGQNQPQHF.